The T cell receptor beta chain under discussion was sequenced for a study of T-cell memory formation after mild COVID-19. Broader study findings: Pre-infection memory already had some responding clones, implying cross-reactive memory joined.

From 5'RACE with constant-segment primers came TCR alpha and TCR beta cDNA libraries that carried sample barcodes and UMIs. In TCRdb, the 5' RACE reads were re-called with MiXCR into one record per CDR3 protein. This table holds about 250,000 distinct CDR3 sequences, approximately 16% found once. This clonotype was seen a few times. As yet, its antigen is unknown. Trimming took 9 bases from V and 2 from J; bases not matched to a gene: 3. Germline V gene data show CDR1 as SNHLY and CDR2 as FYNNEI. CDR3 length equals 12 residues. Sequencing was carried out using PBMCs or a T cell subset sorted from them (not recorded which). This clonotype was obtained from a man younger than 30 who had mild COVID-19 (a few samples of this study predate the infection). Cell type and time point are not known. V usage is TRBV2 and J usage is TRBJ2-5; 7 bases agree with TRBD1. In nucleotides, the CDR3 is TGTGCCAGTCTACAGGGGCAAGAGACCCAGTACTTC. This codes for CASLQGQETQYF.